Following are 27 T cell receptor beta chains from one sample sequenced in a study of blood T cell repertoires in COVID-19. Clones were read by immunoSEQ multiplex PCR, and TCRdb kept only the in-frame ones, dropping some. Of 200,000 to 300,000 clones listed, 84% were seen once; the top ten hold around 2.5%. Specimen: peripheral blood. The receptors derive from a man between 40 and 49 years old who had recovered from COVID-19.

The chain is built from TRBV20-1 and TRBJ1-1, with TRBD1 as a possible D gene (5 bases). The germline CDR1 and CDR2 sequences are DFQATT and SNEGSKA (reference sequence). This CDR3 comprises 12 residues. Deletions cut 3 bases from V and 10 bases from J, with 15 bases between. CDR3 residues: CSASPGTPAAFF. As DNA, the CDR3 is TGCAGTGCTAGTCCCGGGACTCCAGCAGCTTTCTTT.

V usage is TRBV19 and J usage is TRBJ1-6; TRBD1 matches 8 bases. With 4 bases clipped from V and 10 bases from J, the junction kept 12 bases outside the gene matches. Germline CDR1 reads LNHDA; CDR2 reads SQIVND (reference sequence). This CDR3 region has 16 residues. CDR3 nucleotide sequence: TGTGCCAGTAGTACACAACCGCAGGGGGCAGGATCACCCCTCCACTTT. It specifies CASSTQPQGAGSPLHF.

The gene calls are TRBV24-1 and TRBJ2-3; maybe TRBD1 (5 bases). V lost 3 bases, J lost 0 bases, and 9 bases lay in between. Germline V gene data show CDR1 as KGHDR and CDR2 as SFDVKD. This CDR3 has 15 amino acids. CDR3 protein: CATSDARTSTDTQYF. CDR3 nucleotides: TGTGCCACCAGTGATGCTAGGACAAGCACAGATACGCAGTATTTT.

The chain carries TRBV15 and TRBJ2-7; 8 bases are a match to TRBD1. The J segment lost 2 bases and the V segment lost 5 bases, leaving 5 bases of the junction unmatched. This CDR3 comprises 14 residues. Germline V gene data show CDR1 as LNHNV and CDR2 as YYDKDF (reference sequence). The CDR3 sequence is CATSGRQGPYEQYF. CDR3 bases: TGTGCCACCAGCGGGAGACAGGGGCCCTACGAGCAGTACTTC.

The chain's CDR3 is CASSSSYRGSNEKLFF. CDR3 coding DNA: TGTGCCAGCAGCTCGTCATACAGGGGATCAAATGAAAAACTGTTTTTT. J is TRBJ1-4 and V is TRBV5-6; the match to TRBD1 covers 7 bases. V shed 3 bases and J 5 bases; nucleotides not matched to a gene: 10. The length of the CDR3 is 16 residues. Germline lookup yields CDR1 SGHDT and CDR2 YYEEEE.

This clone was counted once. The chain carries TRBV7-9 and TRBJ1-1; TRBD1 might be the D (6 bases). The germline V gene has CDR1 SEHNR and CDR2 FQNEAQ (reference sequence). The CDR3 sequence is 16 residues long. V lost 0 bases and J lost 0, with 11 bases in between. The CDR3 spells CASSLAEGEMNTEAFF. CDR3 DNA: TGTGCCAGCAGCTTAGCCGAGGGGGAGATGAACACTGAAGCTTTCTTT.

This chain links TRBV6-5 with TRBJ2-1; weak D call: TRBD2 (6 bases). Germline loops: CDR1 MNHEY, CDR2 SVGAGI. The CDR3 is 13 amino acids. Deletions cut 6 bases from V and 7 bases from J, with 13 bases between. This CDR3 is CASSGSHGNEQFF. The CDR3 nucleotides are TGTGCCAGCAGCGGGAGCCACGGTAATGAGCAGTTCTTC.

This clone was seen a few times. This chain connects TRBV4-3 to TRBJ2-7; TRBD2 matches 9 bases. The germline gives CDR1 LGHNA, CDR2 YSLEER. With V trimmed by 3 bases and J by 2 bases, 8 bases remained unmatched. The CDR3 has 16 amino acids. The CDR3 protein is CASSQGIAGATYEQYF. In DNA form, the CDR3 reads TGCGCCAGCAGCCAGGGAATAGCGGGAGCGACCTACGAGCAGTACTTC.

The chain recombines TRBV5-1 with TRBJ1-2; the D is unclear. Germline-derived CDR1 and CDR2 are SGHRS and YFSETQ. The CDR3 is 14 amino acids. Trimming pared 0 bases from V and 0 bases from J, leaving 6 bases between. The CDR3 DNA sequence: TGCGCCAGCAGCTTGGGGACTTCTAACTATGGCTACACCTTC. Protein product: CASSLGTSNYGYTF. The full variable domain, completed using reference TRBV5-1 and TRBJ1-2, is KAGVTQTPRYLIKTRGQQVTLSCSPISGHRSVSWYQQTPGQGLQFLFEYFSETQRNKGNFPGRFSGRQFSNSRSEMNVSTLELGDSALYLCASSLGTSNYGYTFGSGTRLTVV.

The CDR3 bases are TGTGCCAGCAGCTTGGGACTAGCGGGGGGGAACGAGCAGTACTTC. Residues: CASSLGLAGGNEQYF. The chain couples TRBV13 to TRBJ2-7, with 16 bases matching TRBD2. With 3 bases clipped from V and 5 bases from J, the junction kept 1 base outside the gene matches. This CDR3 has 15 residues. CDR1 is PRHDT and CDR2 is FYEKMQ in the germline V gene (reference sequence).

V gene TRBV5-6 combines with J gene TRBJ2-3; unclear D gene. V lost 6 bases and J 6 bases, leaving 11 bases between the germline ends. The germline V gene has CDR1 SGHDT and CDR2 YYEEEE. The CDR3 has 12 amino acids. CDR3 region: CASTNSSDTQYF. The CDR3 DNA is TGTGCCAGCACCAACTCGTCGGATACGCAGTATTTT.

CDR3 nucleotides: TGCGCCAGCAGCCCCTTGACAGGGAATAATTCACCCCTCCACTTT. Protein: CASSPLTGNNSPLHF. The genes are TRBV4-3 and TRBJ1-6; 7 positions agree with TRBD1. This CDR3 region has 15 residues. The V gene end was trimmed by 4 bases and the J gene end by 5 bases; junction bases not matched to a gene: 5. The V gene's germline CDR1 is LGHNA and CDR2 YSLEER.

The V call is TRBV11-2, the J call TRBJ2-3, with D maybe TRBD1 (6 bases). Germline CDR1 is SGHAT and CDR2 is FQNNGV. CDR3 length: 14 residues. Trimming removed 0 bases at V and 7 bases at J, with 11 bases between. CDR3 nucleotides: TGTGCCAGCAGCTTAGAGAACACAGGGAATACGCAGTATTTT. Encoded protein: CASSLENTGNTQYF.

The V call is TRBV6-5, the J call TRBJ1-3, with 10 nucleotides matching TRBD1. Germline CDR1 is MNHEY and CDR2 is SVGAGI. V was pared by 2 bases and J by 3 bases, with 1 base of the junction left unmatched. The CDR3 has 15 amino acids. Written as DNA, the CDR3 is TGTGCCAGCAGTTACGGGACAGGGGATGGAAACACCATATATTTT. Amino acids: CASSYGTGDGNTIYF.

The V gene is TRBV7-2, the J gene TRBJ2-5; 7 nucleotides match TRBD1. The CDR3 sequence is 14 residues long. Germline lookup yields CDR1 SGHTA and CDR2 FQGNSA. V shed 5 bases and J 1 base; nucleotides not matched to a gene: 4. CDR3 residues: CASSPDRAQETQYF. The CDR3 DNA reads TGTGCCAGCAGCCCCGACAGGGCCCAAGAGACCCAGTACTTC.

The rearrangement links TRBV6-1 to TRBJ2-3, with a possible D match to TRBD2 (6 bases). The CDR3 covers 16 residues. Trimming shortened V by 4 bases and J by 3 bases, and 17 bases separated the two germline ends. Germline V lookup: CDR1 MNHNS, CDR2 SASEGT. The CDR3 region has the DNA TGTGCCAGCAGTGCTTTTGGGGGGACGGGGACAGATACGCAGTATTTT. It codes for CASSAFGGTGTDTQYF.

The chain uses TRBV13 and TRBJ2-2, with 14 positions matching TRBD2. Looked up from germline, CDR1 is PRHDT and CDR2 is FYEKMQ (reference sequence). V was pared by 2 bases and J by 2 bases, with 7 bases of the junction left unmatched. This CDR3 comprises 19 residues. The CDR3 sequence is CASSLWGTSGGENTGELFF. The DNA for the CDR3 is TGTGCCAGCAGCTTATGGGGGACTAGCGGGGGTGAAAACACCGGGGAGCTGTTTTTT.

This chain connects TRBV5-6 to TRBJ2-5; the match to TRBD2 covers 10 bases. Germline trimming cut 2 bases from V and 7 bases from J; bases unmatched to any gene: 14. This CDR3 has 17 amino acids. The germline gives CDR1 SGHDT, CDR2 YYEEEE. CDR3 DNA: TGTGCCAGCAGCTTCACCATCCCATCTAGCGGGAGAGGGACCCAGTACTTC. Its translation is CASSFTIPSSGRGTQYF.

The V and J genes are TRBV18 and TRBJ2-7; D may be TRBD1 (5 bases). Trimming cost V 1 base and J 4 bases, with 11 bases left between them. The CDR3 extends over 14 amino acids. The germline gives CDR1 KGHSH, CDR2 LQKENI. The CDR3 loop is CASSPQRDRYEQYF. DNA for the CDR3: TGTGCCAGCTCACCACAGCGCGACAGATACGAGCAGTACTTC.

This rearrangement joins TRBV5-6 to TRBJ1-6; a possible D gene is TRBD1 (5 bases). Trimming took 5 bases from V and 7 from J, leaving 10 bases between them. The CDR3 runs 13 residues. In germline, CDR1 is SGHDT, CDR2 YYEEEE. CDR3 protein: CASRRGVNSPLHF. The CDR3 DNA sequence: TGTGCCAGCAGGCGGGGGGTCAATTCACCCCTCCACTTT.

The rearrangement joins TRBV30 to TRBJ1-5, with D unclear. The CDR3 loop spans 13 amino acids. Germline V gene sequence: CDR1 GTSNPN, CDR2 SVGIG (reference sequence). Trimming cost V 1 base and J 1 base, with 5 bases left between them. The CDR3 sequence is CAWSARSNQPQHF. CDR3 in DNA: TGTGCCTGGAGTGCACGGAGCAATCAGCCCCAGCATTTT.

V usage is TRBV7-2 and J usage is TRBJ2-1, with 8 bases identical to TRBD2. The CDR3 contains 15 residues. In germline, CDR1 is SGHTA, CDR2 FQGNSA. Trimming cost V 2 bases and J 7 bases; bases outside gene matches: 7. The CDR3 bases are TGTGCCAGCAGCTTAAAAGCGGGAGTTGCAAATGAGCAGTTCTTC. The encoded protein is CASSLKAGVANEQFF.

V and J are TRBV19 and TRBJ2-3; D possibly corresponds to TRBD2 (5 bases). From germline, CDR1 is LNHDA and CDR2 SQIVND (reference sequence). The V end lost 4 bases, the J end lost 0 bases, and 14 bases lay between the germline ends. CDR3 length: 16 amino acids. The CDR3 spells CASSTSWGESTDTQYF. The CDR3 DNA sequence: TGTGCCAGTAGTACGTCCTGGGGAGAAAGCACAGATACGCAGTATTTT.

The V gene is TRBV9, the J gene TRBJ2-1, with 9 bases identical to TRBD1. The CDR3 spans 15 residues. The germline CDR1 and CDR2 sequences are SGDLS and YYNGEE. J lost 9 bases, V lost 2 bases, and 9 bases had no gene match. The CDR3 DNA reads as TGTGCCAGCAGCGTTGGACAGGGGAAGGGTGGTGAGCAGTTCTTC. Amino acids: CASSVGQGKGGEQFF.

A word on this clone: The same CDR3 arises from other DNA sequences in this sample as well. The V gene is TRBV5-1, the J gene TRBJ1-2; TRBD1 matches at 9 bases. Germline trimming cut 5 bases from V and 7 bases from J; bases unmatched to any gene: 6. This CDR3 region has 13 residues. Per germline, CDR1 SGHRS and CDR2 YFSETQ. The CDR3 bases are TGCGCCAGCAGTCCGGGGACAGGGTCTGGCTACACCTTC. Protein: CASSPGTGSGYTF. The whole variable domain, filled in from reference TRBV5-1 and TRBJ1-2, reads KAGVTQTPRYLIKTRGQQVTLSCSPISGHRSVSWYQQTPGQGLQFLFEYFSETQRNKGNFPGRFSGRQFSNSRSEMNVSTLELGDSALYLCASSPGTGSGYTFGSGTRLTVV.

J is TRBJ2-7 and V is TRBV5-1; 11 bases map to TRBD2. Looked up from germline, CDR1 is SGHRS and CDR2 is YFSETQ. V was pared by 5 bases and J by 4 bases, with 8 bases of the junction left unmatched. There are 15 residues in the CDR3. DNA for the CDR3: TGCGCCAGCAGTCCACTAGCGGGGGCCGGGTACGAGCAGTACTTC. Its translation is CASSPLAGAGYEQYF.

V usage is TRBV4-3 and J usage is TRBJ1-1, with TRBD1 matching 7 bases. Germline CDR1 and CDR2: LGHNA and YSLEER. The junction had 9 bases not matched to a gene; V was cut back by 0 bases and J by 5 bases. This CDR3 comprises 16 residues. CDR3 DNA: TGCGCCAGCAGCCAAGACCGGAACAGGGGAAGGACTGAAGCTTTCTTT. Protein sequence: CASSQDRNRGRTEAFF.